These T cell receptor beta chains were read from a single sample in a study of T cell repertoires and HLA-DP antigens. Measured with immunoSEQ multiplex PCR; TCRdb has only the in-frame clones, and not every one. The sample lists about 110,000 clones, nearly 95% occurring once. What these receptors recognize is not known. The sequenced sample was CD4+ T cells from PBMCs. The origin of the receptors is a woman aged 18-30 years in good health and CMV-seronegative. CDR3s include the opening cysteine and the closing phenylalanine or tryptophan. The order of the fields is D gene, V gene, J gene, clone size, CDR3 DNA, CDR3 protein. A D gene is named only where the DNA matches it firmly. Clone size is not always given. Where it is, it says once, few, many or a class for expanded clones.

.	TRBV28	TRBJ1-3	few	TGTGCCAGCACTCCAAGCGGGGCAGGCTCTGGAAACACCATATATTTT	CASTPSGAGSGNTIYF
.	TRBV2	TRBJ2-3	many	TGTGCCAGCAGTGAAAAGACTCTGGCACGACTAGTTGCTGATGATACGCAGTATTTT	CASSEKTLARLVADDTQYF
.	TRBV28	TRBJ2-3	.	TGTGCCAGCAGTTTAGAGACCCCAGATACGCAGTATTTT	CASSLETPDTQYF
.	TRBV11-3	TRBJ2-1	once	TGTGCCAGCAGCACCTCGGGGAGCTCCTACAATGAGCAGTTCTTC	CASSTSGSSYNEQFF
TRBD1	TRBV7-9	TRBJ1-4	once	TGTGCCAGCAGCATTACAGGGGGAACTAATGAAAAACTGTTTTTT	CASSITGGTNEKLFF
.	TRBV28	TRBJ2-7	.	TGTGCCAGCTCCATAGGGTACGAGCAGTACTTC	CASSIGYEQYF
.	TRBV5-4	TRBJ1-1	.	TGTGCCAGCAGCTTGATCCAGGGTCCGAACACTGAAGCTTTCTTT	CASSLIQGPNTEAFF
.	TRBV4-1	TRBJ2-4	.	TGCGCCAGCAGCCAACCAAGGGTTCCCGGAAACATTCAGTACTTC	CASSQPRVPGNIQYF
.	TRBV2	TRBJ2-1	.	TGTGCCAGCAGTGAAGCTGGCTTCGGTGAGCAGTTCTTC	CASSEAGFGEQFF
TRBD2	TRBV10-3	TRBJ2-3	.	TGTGCCATCAGTGAACCGACTAGCGGGAGGAGTTTAGATACGCAGTATTTT	CAISEPTSGRSLDTQYF
TRBD1	TRBV2	TRBJ2-3	.	TGTGCCAGCAGTGAAGACAGGGGGGACACAGATACGCAGTATTTT	CASSEDRGDTDTQYF
TRBD1	TRBV18	TRBJ2-7	once	TGTGCCAGCTCACCACAAGACAGGGGATACGAGCAGTACTTC	CASSPQDRGYEQYF
TRBD2	TRBV2	TRBJ2-1	.	TGTGCCAGCAGGGATACTAGCGGAGTCTACAATGAGCAGTTCTTC	CASRDTSGVYNEQFF
.	TRBV7-2	TRBJ1-5	.	TGTGCCAGCAGCTTGAGAGGGAATCAGCCCCAGCATTTT	CASSLRGNQPQHF
TRBD1	TRBV7-4	TRBJ1-4	.	TGTGCCAGCAGCTCCCGTGGCAGGGGGAATGAAAAACTGTTTTTT	CASSSRGRGNEKLFF
.	TRBV5-1	TRBJ1-4	.	TGCGCCAGCAGGCGGGCGGTCAGCCCAACAACTAATGAAAAACTGTTTTTT	CASRRAVSPTTNEKLFF
TRBD2	TRBV4-3	TRBJ2-3	.	TGCGCCAGCAGCCAAGATCTAGCGGGGGGGCAGGATACGCAGTATTTT	CASSQDLAGGQDTQYF
.	TRBV5-1	TRBJ2-2	.	TGCGCCAGCAGCTTGACTGAAACCGGGGAGCTGTTTTTT	CASSLTETGELFF
TRBD2	TRBV29-1	TRBJ2-1	.	TGCAGCGTTTCCAGCGGGAGCTCCTACAATGAGCAGTTCTTC	CSVSSGSSYNEQFF
.	TRBV6-5	TRBJ2-4	.	TGTGCCACAGGGGAATTGGGCATTCAGTACTTC	CATGELGIQYF
.	TRBV5-6	TRBJ2-7	.	TGTGCCAGCAGCTTTCGGCAAATCTCCTACGAGCAGTACTTC	CASSFRQISYEQYF
TRBD2	TRBV4-1	TRBJ2-1	.	TGCGCCAGCAGCCAAGAGACGGGACTAGCGGGAAGGTACAATGAGCAGTTCTTC	CASSQETGLAGRYNEQFF
.	TRBV6-5	TRBJ1-1	.	TGTGCCAGCAGTTACGGTCGGGGTACTGAAGCTTTCTTT	CASSYGRGTEAFF
.	TRBV18	TRBJ2-2	.	TGTGCCAGCTCACCACCGTGGTGGACCGGGGAGCTGTTTTTT	CASSPPWWTGELFF
TRBD2	TRBV6-1	TRBJ2-1	.	TGTGCCAGCAGGCCACTAGCGGGGGGTGCGAATGAGCAGTTCTTC	CASRPLAGGANEQFF
.	TRBV7-9	TRBJ2-5	few	TGTGCCAGCAGCTTACGGGACGAGACCCAGTACTTC	CASSLRDETQYF
TRBD1	TRBV7-7	TRBJ1-6	.	TGTGCTAGCAGCTTGGGACAGAATAATTCACCCCTCCACTTT	CASSLGQNNSPLHF
.	TRBV9	TRBJ2-5	.	TGTGCCAGCAGCGTAGAAGGCAGGGTGATCGAGACCCAGTACTTC	CASSVEGRVIETQYF
TRBD1	TRBV19	TRBJ1-3	.	TGTGCCAGTACTACCGACAGGGGGGCCGGAAACACCATATATTTT	CASTTDRGAGNTIYF
.	TRBV6-6	TRBJ2-1	.	TGTGCCAGCGGGAGAGGCAACAATGAGCAGTTCTTC	CASGRGNNEQFF
.	TRBV2	TRBJ1-2	few	TGTGCCAGCAGACCCGAAGGGGACGGCGGCTACACCTTC	CASRPEGDGGYTF
.	TRBV19	TRBJ2-1	.	TGTGCCAGTAGTATTGGTCCAGGGTCGATCTACAATGAGCAGTTCTTC	CASSIGPGSIYNEQFF
TRBD1	TRBV11-1	TRBJ1-1	.	TGTGCCAGCAGCATCCGGACAGGGGGCACTGAAGCTTTCTTT	CASSIRTGGTEAFF
TRBD1	TRBV15	TRBJ1-2	.	TGTGCCACCAGCAGAGGTGGGACAGGGGGGACGCGTGGCTACACCTTC	CATSRGGTGGTRGYTF
TRBD1	TRBV10-3	TRBJ1-2	.	TGTGCCATCAGTGAGTCGACAGGGGCGGATGGCTACACCTTC	CAISESTGADGYTF
TRBD2	TRBV4-1	TRBJ2-4	.	TGCGCCAGCAGCCAAACCCCCGGTGGCGGCGGGGGTGTGGGAAACATTCAGTACTTC	CASSQTPGGGGGVGNIQYF
.	TRBV28	TRBJ1-1	.	TGTGCCAGCTTTAGGGCAGGGAGAGGGAGGTGGGACACTGAAGCTTTCTTT	CASFRAGRGRWDTEAFF
TRBD1	TRBV7-2	TRBJ1-3	.	TGTGCCAGCAGGGAGACAGGGAGCTCTGGAAACACCATATATTTT	CASRETGSSGNTIYF
.	TRBV28	TRBJ1-6	.	TGTGCCAGCAGTTCTACCACAGATTCACCCCTCCACTTT	CASSSTTDSPLHF
TRBD1	TRBV28	TRBJ1-4	.	TGTGCCAGCAGTTTATGGTACAGGGGGCGAGTCCCGACTAATGAAAAACTGTTTTTT	CASSLWYRGRVPTNEKLFF
.	TRBV9	TRBJ1-2	.	TGTGCCAGCAGCGTAGGTAACAGTTTGTATGGCTACACCTTC	CASSVGNSLYGYTF
TRBD2	TRBV25-1	TRBJ2-1	.	TGTGCCAGCAGTTTTGGGACTAGCGGGCGCGTGCAGTTCTTC	CASSFGTSGRVQFF
TRBD1	TRBV5-6	TRBJ1-1	.	TGTGCCAGCAGCCGGGGTTGGCAGGGGGAGTCTGAAGCTTTCTTT	CASSRGWQGESEAFF